This T cell receptor (beta chain) was captured by sequencing in a study of neurological immune-mediated disorders. This clonotype was counted many times. The germline V gene has CDR1 SGHRS and CDR2 YFSETQ. This CDR3 spans 14 amino acids. Trimming left V 0 bases short and J 5 bases short, with 12 bases between. Each CDR3 protein gets one entry after TCRdb re-called the 5' RACE reads with MiXCR. This table holds 45,000 to 50,000 distinct CDR3 sequences, 3% to 3.5% found once. This chain links TRBV5-1 with TRBJ2-7; tentative D call: TRBD2 (6 bases). The source is a woman aged 45 to 65 with multiple sclerosis. Specimen: PBMCs. The CDR3 coding sequence is TGCGCCAGCAGCTTGGCCTCCGGACTAAACGAGCAGTACTTC. Translating gives CASSLASGLNEQYF.